A selection of T cell receptor beta chains follows, all from one sample in a study of blood T cell repertoires in COVID-19. The method was immunoSEQ multiplex PCR; TCRdb's version includes in-frame clones alone and lacks a portion of them. The data show some 99,000 clones, with around nine tenths seen just once and around 4.2% held by the top ten. The sample was peripheral blood. Receptors were obtained from a human donor with COVID-19, enrolled during active disease. The donor label of this sample is uncertain. The CDR3 runs from the conserved cysteine through the conserved F or W. The D gene is left open where the match is weak. Size is stated for part of the rows, as once, few or many counts, or as a class when the clone is expanded.

j_gene,d_gene,abundance,v_gene,CDR3nt,CDR3aa
TRBJ2-2,-,-,TRBV3-1/TRBV3-2,TGTGCCAGCAGCCACTCCGGGGAGCTGTTTTTT,CASSHSGELFF
TRBJ1-6,-,-,TRBV3-1/TRBV3-2,TGTGCCAGCAGCCAAGATCAGGATTCACCCCTCCACTTT,CASSQDQDSPLHF
TRBJ1-2,TRBD1,-,TRBV27,TGTGCCAGCAGTTTATCGGCCCGGACAGGGGGCCATGGCTACACCTTC,CASSLSARTGGHGYTF
TRBJ2-5,TRBD1,-,TRBV18,TGTGCCAGCTCACCACGACAGGGAGAGACCCAGTACTTC,CASSPRQGETQYF
TRBJ2-5,TRBD2,-,TRBV7-3,TGTGCCAGCAGCCCTATAGTGGGAGGGGCAGAGACCCAGTACTTC,CASSPIVGGAETQYF
TRBJ1-2,-,-,TRBV5-4,TGTGCCAGCAGCCTCGCCGGGACATCCCCGAGCTATGGCTACACCTTC,CASSLAGTSPSYGYTF
TRBJ2-6,-,few,TRBV18,TGTGCCAGCTCAGCGGAGGCTGGGGCCAACGTCCTGACTTTC,CASSAEAGANVLTF
TRBJ2-2,-,-,TRBV5-6,TGTGCCAGCAGCTTGGCGCCAGGGTCGCCCGGGGAGCTGTTTTTT,CASSLAPGSPGELFF
TRBJ1-2,-,-,TRBV5-6,TGTGCCAGCAGCTTTACTGGACAGCACTATGGCTACACCTTC,CASSFTGQHYGYTF
TRBJ2-3,TRBD1,-,TRBV13,TGTGCCAGCAGCTCCGAGGGACAGGCCTACACAGATACGCAGTATTTT,CASSSEGQAYTDTQYF
TRBJ2-7,-,-,TRBV2,TGTGCCAGCGAATCCAGGGCCAGCGAGCAGTACTTC,CASESRASEQYF
TRBJ2-1,TRBD1,-,TRBV18,TGTGCCAGCTCAACTAGGACAGGGCCGGGCAATGAGCAGTTCTTC,CASSTRTGPGNEQFF
TRBJ2-7,TRBD1,-,TRBV13,TGTGCCAGCAGCTTATACCGGGACAGGGGTCACGAGCAGTACTTC,CASSLYRDRGHEQYF
TRBJ2-7,-,-,TRBV24-1,TGTGCCACCAGTGATAGAGACGAGCAGTACTTC,CATSDRDEQYF
TRBJ1-2,-,-,TRBV3-1/TRBV3-2,TGTGCCAGTGGACGGGGGAACTATGGCTACACCTTC,CASGRGNYGYTF
TRBJ2-3,TRBD1,-,TRBV7-6,TGTGCCAGCAGCGTGGACAGGGGAGATACGCAGTATTTT,CASSVDRGDTQYF
TRBJ2-3,-,-,TRBV11-3,TGTGCCAGCAGCCCAGGAAGGGCCAGGGTGGGCACAGATACGCAGTATTTT,CASSPGRARVGTDTQYF
TRBJ2-3,-,once,TRBV7-9,TGTGCCAGCAGTATTAATCAGGGCCTGGGAGATACGCAGTATTTT,CASSINQGLGDTQYF
TRBJ2-1,TRBD2,-,TRBV6-5,TGTGCCAGCAGTTCACGACTAGCGGGGGCGTACAATGAGCAGTTCTTC,CASSSRLAGAYNEQFF
TRBJ2-2,-,-,TRBV11-3,TGTGCCAGCAGGCCCACAGGGAACACCGGGGAGCTGTTTTTT,CASRPTGNTGELFF
TRBJ2-7,-,-,TRBV5-4,TGTGCCAGCAGCACCGAGGGCTACGAGCAGTACTTC,CASSTEGYEQYF
TRBJ1-2,-,once,TRBV7-3,TGTGCCAGCAGAAAAGCCCGACAGGCCCCTAACTATGGCTACACCTTC,CASRKARQAPNYGYTF
TRBJ2-5,TRBD2,once,TRBV29-1,TGCAGCGTTGAACCGGAGCAGGGAGGGTGGGAGACCCAGTACTTC,CSVEPEQGGWETQYF